The clone carrying this TCR beta chain was detected many times. Its antigen is still unknown. The sample originates from a study of CD8+CD57+ T cells in acquired aplastic anemia. The wider study: Sequencing produced an average of approximately 10 million reads per healthy donor for CD4+ cells.

Findings and limits, study-wide: Patients were compared with controls for CD8+ Simpson's diversity, and no significant difference emerged.

According to the study, genomic DNA was the template for TCR beta VDJ and CDR3 profiling. TCRdb reanalysed the reads using MiXCR and keeps one entry per CDR3 protein. Seen here are some 190,000 distinct CDR3 sequences, just over 45% observed once, and the top ten hold about 2.9%. The origin of this receptor is a human donor in good health. The specimen was sorted CD4+, CD8+, or CD8+CD57+ T cells (not recorded which) from PBMCs.

CDR3 sequence: CASSVRVDRVSGANVLTF. Here the CDR3 DNA reads TGTGCCAGCAGCGTCCGGGTGGACAGGGTCTCTGGGGCCAACGTCCTGACTTTC. This chain connects TRBV4-2 to TRBJ2-6, with 8 bases lining up with TRBD1. V lost 5 bases, J lost 0 bases, and 9 bases stayed unmatched. The CDR3 totals 18 residues. From germline, CDR1 is LGHNA and CDR2 YNFKEQ.